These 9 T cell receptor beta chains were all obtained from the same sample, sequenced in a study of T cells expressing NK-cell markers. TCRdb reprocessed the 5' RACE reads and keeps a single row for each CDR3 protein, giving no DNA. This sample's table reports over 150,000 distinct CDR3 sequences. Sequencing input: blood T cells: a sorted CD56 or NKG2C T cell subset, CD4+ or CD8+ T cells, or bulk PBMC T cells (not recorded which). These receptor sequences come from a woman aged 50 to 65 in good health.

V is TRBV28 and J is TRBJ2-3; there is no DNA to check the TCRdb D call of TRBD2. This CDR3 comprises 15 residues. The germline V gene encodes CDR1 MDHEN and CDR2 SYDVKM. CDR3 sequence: CASIEREGSTDTQYF. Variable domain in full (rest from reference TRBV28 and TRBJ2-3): DVKVTQSSRYLVKRTGEKVFLECVQDMDHENMFWYRQDPGLGLRLIYFSYDVKMKEKGDIPEGYSVSREKKERFSLILESASTNQTSMYLCASIEREGSTDTQYFGPGTRLTVL.

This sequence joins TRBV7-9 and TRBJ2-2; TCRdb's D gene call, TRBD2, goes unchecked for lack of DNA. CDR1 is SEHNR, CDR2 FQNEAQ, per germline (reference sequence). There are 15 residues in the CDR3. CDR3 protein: CASSFGSSYTGELFF.

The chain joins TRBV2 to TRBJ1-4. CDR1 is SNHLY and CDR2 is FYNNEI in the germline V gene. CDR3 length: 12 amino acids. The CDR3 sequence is CASVTAGEKLFF.

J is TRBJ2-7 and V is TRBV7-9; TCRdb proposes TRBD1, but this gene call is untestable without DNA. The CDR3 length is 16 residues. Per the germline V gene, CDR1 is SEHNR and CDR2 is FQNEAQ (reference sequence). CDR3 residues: CASSSSSIDRPWEQYF.

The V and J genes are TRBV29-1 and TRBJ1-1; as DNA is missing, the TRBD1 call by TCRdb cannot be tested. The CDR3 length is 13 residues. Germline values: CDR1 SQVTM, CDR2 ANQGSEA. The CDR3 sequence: CSAPGQGAAEAFF. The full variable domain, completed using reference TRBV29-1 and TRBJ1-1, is SAVISQKPSRDICQRGTSLTIQCQVDSQVTMMFWYRQQPGQSLTLIATANQGSEATYESGFVIDKFPISRPNLTFSTLTVSNMSPEDSSIYLCSAPGQGAAEAFFGQGTRLTVV.

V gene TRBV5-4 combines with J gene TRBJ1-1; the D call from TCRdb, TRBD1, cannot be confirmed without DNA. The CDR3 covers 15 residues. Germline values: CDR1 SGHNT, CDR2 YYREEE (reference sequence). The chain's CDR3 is CASSFFGGVNTEAFF.

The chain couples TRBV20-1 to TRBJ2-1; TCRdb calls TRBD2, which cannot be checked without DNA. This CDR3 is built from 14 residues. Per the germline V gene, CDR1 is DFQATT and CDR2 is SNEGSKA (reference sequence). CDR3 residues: CSARDHLAGEMQFF.

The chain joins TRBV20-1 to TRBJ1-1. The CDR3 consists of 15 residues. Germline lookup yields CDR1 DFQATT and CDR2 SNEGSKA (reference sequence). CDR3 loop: CSASSDTHGDFEAFF.

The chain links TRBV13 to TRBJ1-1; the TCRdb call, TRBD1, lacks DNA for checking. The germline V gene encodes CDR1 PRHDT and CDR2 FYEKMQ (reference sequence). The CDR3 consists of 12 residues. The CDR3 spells CASSPAGPQAFF.